This T cell receptor beta chain derives from a study of cytomegalovirus exposure and HLA in healthy donors. Study-wide findings and caveats: As was reported, the HLA-A and HLA-B alleles of most subjects were accurately predicted from TCR beta sequences. Reportedly, a later analysis found an Asian-associated ancestry cluster had fewer N-insertions than the approximately 700-donor mean.

In regard to this clone: Its matching antigen is unknown. The sample carries other DNA sequences with the same CDR3.

Use of 60 Vbeta and 13 Jbeta primers characterized the PCR. Repertoires were generated with immunoSEQ multiplex PCR, while TCRdb's copy carries only in-frame clones and drops some. This sample has 240,000 or so clones; around 81% occur once, and the top ten carry around 8%. The sequenced sample was PBMCs. This clonotype was obtained from a woman aged 55-70 years in good health and CMV-seropositive.

DNA of the CDR3: TGTGCCAGCAGCTTAAGACTAGCGGGAGCAGAGACCCAGTACTTC. Its translation: CASSLRLAGAETQYF. The V call is TRBV7-3, the J call TRBJ2-5; 12 bases line up with TRBD2. Germline V gives CDR1 SGHTA, CDR2 FQGTGA. CDR3 length: 15 residues. Unmatched junction bases numbered 1, after V lost 1 base and J lost 4 bases.